The entry that follows covers one TCR beta chain sequence. The antigen it binds to is not known. No qualities accompany the bases; no much larger clone lies one base away. The cohort consisted of approximately 690 healthy bone marrow donors. At the time of sampling, all cohort members were nominally healthy, though unrecorded immune exposures were likely present. The donor was CMV seropositive and belonged to the group of 250 to 300 seropositive cohort members. A peripheral blood sample was provided by each donor, and peripheral blood mononuclear cells were used for TCR beta sequencing. Genomic DNA was extracted from the blood cell samples with the Qiagen DNeasy Blood Extraction Kit. The germline V gene gives CDR1 as ENHRY and CDR2 as SYGVKD. V ends up 4 bases short and J 4 bases short, with an unmatched junction base count of 9. Spanning cysteine to phenylalanine, the CDR3 consists of 15 amino acids. The retained sequence is limited to the CDR3, 45 bases, with the frame set at the first base.

Receptor amplification or capture employed the immunoSEQ multiplex PCR assay. A mixture of 60 forward primers for TCR Vbeta segments and 13 reverse primers for TCR Jbeta segments was used in the multiplex PCR. A multiplex PCR assay on genomic DNA amplified the CDR3 region of rearranged TCR beta genes. Amplified TCR beta libraries were sequenced as 87-base-pair reads on the Illumina HiSeq System. As for the original processing: Across the roughly 700 repertoires, a later analysis counted tens of millions of unique TCR beta chains, around 11 million of which were shared by at least two donors. To remove PCR and sequencing errors, raw reads were error-corrected and collapsed into unique sequences using a nearest-neighbor algorithm that merged closely related sequences. To assign V, D and J gene segments, CDR3 sequences were aligned to IMGT reference sequences. For a sequence to be retained, at least a six-nucleotide match to both a V gene segment and a J gene segment was required. Rearrangements were called productive when the CDR3 lacked stop codons and stayed in frame with V and J; all others were non-productive. Following IMGT convention, CDR3 was defined as the stretch from the second conserved V-encoded cysteine up to the conserved J-encoded phenylalanine. In an earlier analysis of around 540 of the donors, sequences lacking an unambiguous match to a single V gene segment were excluded. In an earlier analysis of 500 to 750 of the donors, V segments were called functional above 56.7% productive rearrangements and were called segregating when the between-donor standard deviation exceeded 5%. A statistical classification framework was built for diagnosing cytomegalovirus status from the catalog of TCR beta chain sequences. In a later analysis, TCR nucleotide sequences were compared against IMGT/GENE-DB human TR gene sequences so that V and J genes could be assigned. Using the TCRdist pipeline, a later analysis assigned CDR3 sequences along with most-parsimonious VDJ recombination scenarios. In a later analysis, each TCR beta chain was defined by its CDR3 amino acid sequence together with its V-gene family, and reads lacking a unique V-gene family were excluded. As a way to deal with suspected cross-contamination and a sequencing artifact, a later analysis dropped roughly 600 nucleotide sequences that were highly shared and had low generation probability. A later analysis calculated a clonal expansion index for each public chain from normalized within-repertoire ranks of inferred template counts. In a later analysis, generation probabilities were computed using a VDJ recombination model fitted to out-of-frame rearrangements, and the results were checked against IGoR. In a later analysis, TCR-TCR, TCR-HLA and TCR-CMV co-occurrence was scored with hypergeometric tests, and a repertoire-size bias correction was applied to TCR pairs. A later analysis estimated false discovery rates by permuting HLA or CMV assignments 20 times. In a later analysis, co-occurring TCRs were grouped using DBSCAN, and TCRdist sequence similarity was added for clustering within HLA-allele-positive subsets. For co-occurrence clustering, repertoires with fewer than 30,000 or more than 120,000 public chains were excluded, along with four or five repertoires with anomalous nucleotide sharing. Drawn from immuneACCESS, this table holds only the in-frame rearrangements with V and J called that TCRdb kept. Clones are partly lost; checked studies trace under half to an unresolved V gene and leave the rest unexplained. Clonal size and the V and J genes are those of that table, whereas D and trimming came from the DNA. For this sample there are roughly 120,000 clones; over 60% appear just once. The top ten hold about 7.9% of the sample.

The data belong to a study of cytomegalovirus exposure and HLA in healthy donors (dated by TCRdb to 2016 to 2017). The study in broad terms: In an earlier analysis of 550 to 750 of the donors, 250 to 350 Gb of sequence data and 117 million unique TCR beta sequences from about 190 million T cells were reported. About 300 gigabases of sequencing data and tens of millions of unique TCR sequences were included in an early release covering roughly 600 HLA-typed donors. Of the 300 to 450 genotyped donors, over 70% fell in the genetic ancestry cluster associated with self-reported Caucasian donors. The study aimed to test whether cataloging public T cell receptors could reveal signatures of past pathogen exposure. The study profiled the T cell repertoires of hundreds of subjects by immunosequencing and related them to cytomegalovirus serostatus. Along with the approximately 620-subject first cohort, a separate validation cohort of over 90 different subjects was used. To predict cytomegalovirus infection status, the study brought together high-throughput TCR immunosequencing, statistical association of individual TCRs with disease status, and machine learning. A later analysis re-analyzed previously published TCR beta repertoires from about 600 donors and added high-resolution HLA genotyping to study TCR occurrence patterns. The later analysis used no new phenotypic data to find candidate immune exposures, relying instead on TCR beta sequences and their occurrence across donors. An earlier analysis of several hundred of the donors applied high-throughput TCR beta sequencing to assess whether each TCR beta V gene segment acted as functional or pseudogenic. Donor age, sex, ethnicity and CMV serostatus were compiled alongside the repertoire data. A later genetic analysis used genome-wide SNP genotypes for about three fifths of the 666 donors, treating that subset as a discovery cohort. Every repertoire in the discovery cohort had been generated on one and the same sequencing platform. HLA typing covered class I and class II loci at four-digit resolution. The number of typed donors differed by locus: 629-630 for A, B, C, DRB1 and DQB1; 500 to 550 for DQA1; about 600 for DPA1; and about 450 for DPB1. Several DR-DQ haplotypes were treated as single units for association and clustering because of strong linkage in the cohort. Among about 400 genotyped donors of the cohort, an average of approximately 200,000 unique TCR beta nucleotide sequences was sequenced per donor, of which approximately 19% were non-productive.

The paper's findings and limits, for the study overall: At a false discovery rate of 0.05, a later analysis linked 15,000 to 20,000 TCR beta sequences to specific HLA alleles. The study listed 164 TCR beta chains as associated with cytomegalovirus. An association between a missense DCLRE1C variant and V-gene and J-gene trimming of TCR beta chains was found in a later genetic analysis and replicated in an independent cohort. Broadly in line with IMGT annotations, most TCR beta V segments showed up in productive rearrangements about 90% or about 30% of the time in an earlier analysis of 587 of the donors. In a later analysis, TCR association rates were found to vary across HLA loci, with the most associated TCRs seen for DRB1 alleles and the fewest for HLA-C alleles. In a later analysis, most CMV-associated TCR beta chains were found to appear HLA-restricted, with HLA associations seemingly driven largely by CMV exposure. The cohort was sequenced for TCR beta chains only, and without alpha or paired-chain data the features that could be detected were limited. HLA typing was unavailable for some donors at each locus, so association tests used only the typed subset. Correlated functional status among segregating V segments might be attributable to linkage disequilibrium, but an unknown experimental factor could not be ruled out. According to a later analysis, parvovirus B19, influenza, CMV and Epstein-Barr virus appeared linked to several top co-occurrence clusters. While some public TCRs were present in many individuals, most TCR sequences turned up only very rarely across donors. In vitro tests confirmed that a few of the cytomegalovirus-associated TCR beta chains recognize cytomegalovirus antigens. When HLA alleles, especially DR and DQ, strongly co-occurred, attributing TCR associations to individual alleles was difficult. A later genetic analysis reported fewer N-insertions in productive TCRs among donors in an Asian-associated ancestry cluster than the approximately 670-donor mean. The sequencing pipeline was judged likely to have produced a cluster of highly shared sequence variants as a technical artifact. CMV serostatus was the only immune exposure information available for the cohort. Cytomegalovirus status was reported to be diagnosed by the classifier with high specificity and sensitivity in both the original and validation cohorts. Some IMGT-functional V segments, including TRBV6-2 and TRBV6-3, could not be told apart with the 87-base-pair reads, so those segments were excluded. A further reported finding was that TCR beta sequences accurately predicted the HLA-A and HLA-B alleles for most subjects in the first cohort. It was suggested by the authors that the approach could potentially be generalized to other disease states and immunological phenotypes. Some 16 rarely observed V segments, including chromosome 9 orphons, were excluded from the earlier analysis of several hundred of the donors because counts were too low. The presence/absence analyses assumed that sequencing depth was roughly uniform across donors, and that assumption may not be true. Compared with equally common non-associated chains, HLA-associated TCR beta chains in a later analysis were more clonally expanded and had lower generation probabilities.

The receptor's source is a middle-aged woman in good health and CMV-seropositive. The rearranged chain carries TRBV10-3 and TRBJ1-1; a stretch of 7 junction bases matches TRBD1. The sequenced sample consisted of PBMCs. The encoded CDR3 is CAISGGAEGATEAFF. In nucleotide form, the sequence is TGTGCCATCAGTGGGGGCGCGGAGGGGGCCACTGAAGCTTTCTTT.